This TCR beta chain was recovered during a study of long-term antiretroviral therapy in people with HIV. In its sample, this clone was seen once. The antigen is unknown. The CDR3 extends over 16 amino acids. CDR1 LGHNA and CDR2 YSLEER come from the germline V gene. Trimming took off 0 bases at V and 0 bases at J, with 12 bases between the two ends. Run at survey level, the immunoSEQ assay was version v3.0. TCRdb's table, derived via immunoSEQ multiplex PCR, lists solely in-frame clones and lacks some. The sample lists 16,000 or so clones, around 89% seen once, with more than 10% in the top ten. General study results and limits: Blood dating 2004 to 2017 may reflect older ART regimens.

The sample here was unsorted PBMCs, taken 0.7 years before starting antiretroviral therapy. V gene TRBV4-3 combines with J gene TRBJ2-7; unclear D gene. This sequence originates from a man aged 45-65 years with HIV. The CDR3 region is CASSQEWMWGSYEQYF. DNA for the CDR3: TGCGCCAGCAGCCAAGAGTGGATGTGGGGCTCCTACGAGCAGTACTTC.